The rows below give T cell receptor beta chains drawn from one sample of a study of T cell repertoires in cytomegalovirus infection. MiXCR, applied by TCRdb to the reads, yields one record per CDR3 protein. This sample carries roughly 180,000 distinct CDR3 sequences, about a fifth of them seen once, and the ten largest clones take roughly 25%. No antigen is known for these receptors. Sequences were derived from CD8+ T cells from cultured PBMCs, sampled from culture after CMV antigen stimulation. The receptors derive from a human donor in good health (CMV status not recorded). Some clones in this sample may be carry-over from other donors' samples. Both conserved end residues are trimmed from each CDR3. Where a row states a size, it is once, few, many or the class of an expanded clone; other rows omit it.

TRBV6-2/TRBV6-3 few ASRPRAASNQPQH
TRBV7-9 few ASSFSERVFAF
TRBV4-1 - ASSQGLEQAEYTEAF
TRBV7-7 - ASSLGEEPGELF
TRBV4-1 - ASSQDIRQLNQPQH
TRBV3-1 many ASSQDSGVSYGYT
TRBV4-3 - ASSQDKGGWLDTQY
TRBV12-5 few ASVGDNGELF
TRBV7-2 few ASSLDRGGGTEAF
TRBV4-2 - ASSQQPGTAGTSGQETQY
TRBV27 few ASSSLEWGTEAF
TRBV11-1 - ASSLLNAAGGQDTQY
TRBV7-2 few ASSLRTGIREKLF
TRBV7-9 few ASSLEGGPNTEAF
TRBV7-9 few ASSLAAGWSNEQF
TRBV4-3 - ASSQGTGQDYEQY
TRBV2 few ASRGQGDYGYT
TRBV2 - AIQGEAYGYT
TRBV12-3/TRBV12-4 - ASSPDGGQMNTEAF
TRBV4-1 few ASSQGSGRDQPQH
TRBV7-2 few ASSLSDRGAGANVLT
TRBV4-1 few ASSQEGAARRDGYT
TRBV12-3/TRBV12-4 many ASSVLLGGTEAF
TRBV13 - ASSRGAALLNEKLF
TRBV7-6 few ASSLVPGHHRETQY
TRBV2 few ASTTPRRNYGYT
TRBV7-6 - ASAGRGTNTGELF
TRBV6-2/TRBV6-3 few ASSYYRTNSGNTIY
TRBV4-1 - ASSFRRSGQNTEAF
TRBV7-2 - ASSYRAASPLH
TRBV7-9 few ASSPVGTVGGYT
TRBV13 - ASSPTSGDLYNEQF
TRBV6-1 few ASSEAGDGSYEQY
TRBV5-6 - ASSLAGASQPQH
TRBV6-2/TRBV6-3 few ASSYDWSMNTEAF
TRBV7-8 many ASSLMGQGDPYSNQPQH
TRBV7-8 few ASSLEAGGTDTQY
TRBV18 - ASSPTGGEEAF
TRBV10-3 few AISVGSAGQEDGYT
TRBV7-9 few ASSRTGGFAEAF
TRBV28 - ASSLWSQDASNQPQH
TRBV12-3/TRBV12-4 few ASSPQPGYEQY
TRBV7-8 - ASSLRRQANSYEQY
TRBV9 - ASSVALGDSYEQY
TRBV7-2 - ASSLGTANYGYT
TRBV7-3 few ASSLKQGAYNEQF
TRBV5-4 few ASSPGTEQY
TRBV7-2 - ASSPYLSLAGGHEQY
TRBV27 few ASSLAADSYEQY